This T cell receptor beta chain was sequenced for a study of T cell changes during pregnancy in multiple sclerosis. CDR3 size: 13 residues. Germline V gene lookup returns CDR1 SGHAT and CDR2 FQDESV (reference sequence). The V end was cut by 2 bases, the J end by 4 bases, with 3 bases between. Assay: immunoSEQ multiplex PCR; the TCRdb copy retains only in-frame clones and omits some. The table includes about 61,000 clones, 75% to 90% detected once. The material was peripheral blood, obtained in the first trimester of pregnancy. This receptor was obtained from a female donor in good health, enrolled as a control in a pregnancy study. The chain employs TRBV11-1 and TRBJ1-6; D gene uncertain. CDR3 amino acids: CASSLRYNSPLHF. Written as DNA, the CDR3 is TGTGCCAGCAGCTTACGGTATAATTCACCCCTCCACTTT. The variable domain in full, completed from reference TRBV11-1 and TRBJ1-6, reads EAEVAQSPRYKITEKSQAVAFWCDPISGHATLYWYRQILGQGPELLVQFQDESVVDDSQLPKDRFSAERLKGVDSTLKIQPAELGDSAMYLCASSLRYNSPLHFGNGTRLTVT.